This T cell receptor (beta chain) was recorded in a study of T cells in Graves' hyperthyroidism and ophthalmopathy. This clonotype occurred many times. Its matching antigen is unknown. This CDR3 contains 11 residues. V shed 4 bases, J shed 7 bases, and the junction held 0 bases outside the gene matches. Hyperthyroidism of Graves' type that showed no ophthalmopathy progression within 18 months was stable. Criteria for exclusion of patients were uncontrolled infection, other autoimmune disease, pregnancy or lactation. Researchers amplified the TCR beta CDR3 regions from RNA transcripts. An initial round of RT-PCR targeting the TCR CDR3 relied on the HTBI primer set. TCRdb fed the multiplex PCR reads into MiXCR, producing one record per CDR3 protein. Here the sample spans nearly 750,000 distinct CDR3 sequences, roughly a third being singletons. Broader study findings: In blood, most of the thyroid clonotypes expanded above 0.001 were also present. Ophthalmopathy was predicted by the model a median of about 6.7 months ahead of onset.

Sequenced input: blood. The sequence came from a woman between 40 and 50 years old with Graves' hyperthyroidism. The rearrangement joins TRBV12-3 or TRBV12-4 to TRBJ1-2; TRBD1 matches 7 bases. The CDR3 spells CASSYRGGYTF. CDR3 nucleotides: TGTGCCAGCAGTTACAGGGGTGGCTACACCTTC.